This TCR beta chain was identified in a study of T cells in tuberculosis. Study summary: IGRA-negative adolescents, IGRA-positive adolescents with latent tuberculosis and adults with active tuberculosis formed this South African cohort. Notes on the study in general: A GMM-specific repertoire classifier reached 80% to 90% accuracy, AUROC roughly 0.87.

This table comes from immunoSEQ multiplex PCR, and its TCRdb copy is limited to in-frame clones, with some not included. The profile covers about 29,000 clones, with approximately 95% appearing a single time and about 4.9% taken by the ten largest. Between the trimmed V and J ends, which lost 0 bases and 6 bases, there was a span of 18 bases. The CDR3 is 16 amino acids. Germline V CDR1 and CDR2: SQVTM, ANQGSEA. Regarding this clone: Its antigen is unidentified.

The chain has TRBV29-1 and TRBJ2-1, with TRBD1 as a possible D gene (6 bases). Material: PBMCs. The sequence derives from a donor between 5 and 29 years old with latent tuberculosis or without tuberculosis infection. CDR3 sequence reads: CSVEDLRQGIFNEQFF. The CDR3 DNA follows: TGCAGCGTTGAAGACCTTCGGCAGGGGATATTCAATGAGCAGTTCTTC.